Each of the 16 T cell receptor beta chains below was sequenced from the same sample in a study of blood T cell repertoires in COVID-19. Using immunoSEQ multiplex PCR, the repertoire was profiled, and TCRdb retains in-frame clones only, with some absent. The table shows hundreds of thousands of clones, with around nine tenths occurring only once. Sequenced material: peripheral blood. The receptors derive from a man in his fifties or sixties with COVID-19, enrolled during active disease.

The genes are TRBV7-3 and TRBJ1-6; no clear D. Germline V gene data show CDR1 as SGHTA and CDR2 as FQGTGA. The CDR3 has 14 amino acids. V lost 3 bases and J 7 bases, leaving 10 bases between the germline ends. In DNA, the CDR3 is TGTGCCAGCAGCTTCAGCACAGCAAATTCACCCCTCCACTTT. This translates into CASSFSTANSPLHF. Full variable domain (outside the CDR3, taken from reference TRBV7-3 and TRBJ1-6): GAGVSQTPSNKVTEKGKYVELRCDPISGHTALYWYRQSLGQGPEFLIYFQGTGAADDSGLPNDRFFAVRPEGSVSTLKIQRTERGDSAVYLCASSFSTANSPLHFGNGTRLTVT.

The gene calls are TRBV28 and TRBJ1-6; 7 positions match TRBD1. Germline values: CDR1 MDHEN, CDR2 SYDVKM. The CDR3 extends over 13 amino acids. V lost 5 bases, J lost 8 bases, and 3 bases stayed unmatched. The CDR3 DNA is TGTGCCAGCAGTCTTACAGGGGATTCACCCCTCCACTTT. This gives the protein CASSLTGDSPLHF.

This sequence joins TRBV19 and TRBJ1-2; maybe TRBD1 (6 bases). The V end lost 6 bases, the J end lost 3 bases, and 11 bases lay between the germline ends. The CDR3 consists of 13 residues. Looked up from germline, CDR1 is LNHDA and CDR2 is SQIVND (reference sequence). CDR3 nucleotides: TGTGCCAGTAGCACCGGACAGCACTATGGCTACACCTTC. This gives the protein CASSTGQHYGYTF.

CDR3 in amino acids: CASSLRVGGTYEQYF. In nucleotides, the CDR3 is TGTGCCAGCAGCTTAAGAGTGGGAGGAACCTACGAGCAGTACTTC. This chain links TRBV5-6 with TRBJ2-7; maybe TRBD2 (6 bases). V lost 2 bases and J lost 2, with 14 bases in between. This CDR3 contains 15 residues. From germline, CDR1 is SGHDT and CDR2 YYEEEE.

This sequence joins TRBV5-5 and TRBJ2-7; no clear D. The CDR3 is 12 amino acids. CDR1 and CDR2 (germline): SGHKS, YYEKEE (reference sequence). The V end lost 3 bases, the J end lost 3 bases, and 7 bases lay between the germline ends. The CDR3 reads CASSSIHYEQYF. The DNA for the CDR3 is TGTGCCAGCAGCTCCATCCACTACGAGCAGTACTTC.

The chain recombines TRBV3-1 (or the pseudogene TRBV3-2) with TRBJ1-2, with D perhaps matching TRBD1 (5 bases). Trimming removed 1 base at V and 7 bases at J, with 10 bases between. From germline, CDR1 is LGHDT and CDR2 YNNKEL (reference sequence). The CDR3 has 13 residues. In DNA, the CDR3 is TGTGCCAGCAGCCAAGGGCGGGGGTCTGGCTACACCTTC. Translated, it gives CASSQGRGSGYTF.

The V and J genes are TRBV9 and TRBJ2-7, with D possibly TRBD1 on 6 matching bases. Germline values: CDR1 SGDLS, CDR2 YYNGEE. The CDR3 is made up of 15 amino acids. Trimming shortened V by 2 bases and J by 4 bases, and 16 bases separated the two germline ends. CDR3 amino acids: CASSVRDTGLYEQYF. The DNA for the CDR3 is TGTGCCAGCAGCGTCCGGGACACGGGTTTGTACGAGCAGTACTTC. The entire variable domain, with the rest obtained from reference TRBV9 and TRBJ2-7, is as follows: DSGVTQTPKHLITATGQRVTLRCSPRSGDLSVYWYQQSLDQGLQFLIQYYNGEERAKGNILERFSAQQFPDLHSELNLSSLELGDSALYFCASSVRDTGLYEQYFGPGTRLTVT.

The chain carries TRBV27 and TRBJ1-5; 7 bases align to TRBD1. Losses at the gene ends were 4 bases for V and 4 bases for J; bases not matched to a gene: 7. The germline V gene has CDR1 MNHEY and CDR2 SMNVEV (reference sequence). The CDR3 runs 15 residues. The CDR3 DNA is TGTGCCAGCAGTTCCCGACAGGGAGGTAATCAGCCCCAGCATTTT. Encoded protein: CASSSRQGGNQPQHF.

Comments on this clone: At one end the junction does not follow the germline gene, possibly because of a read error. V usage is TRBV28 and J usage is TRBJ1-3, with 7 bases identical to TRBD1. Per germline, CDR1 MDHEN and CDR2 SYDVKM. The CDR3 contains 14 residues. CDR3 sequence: CVSGQSPLGNTIYF. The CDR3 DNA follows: TGCGTATCGGGACAGTCACCCCTTGGAAACACCATATATTTT.

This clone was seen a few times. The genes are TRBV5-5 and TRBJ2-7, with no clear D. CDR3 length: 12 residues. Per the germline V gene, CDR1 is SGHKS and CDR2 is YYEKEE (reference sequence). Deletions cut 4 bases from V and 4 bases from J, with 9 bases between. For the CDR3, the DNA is TGTGCCAGCAGCCTAACCCCATACGAGCAGTACTTC. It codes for CASSLTPYEQYF.

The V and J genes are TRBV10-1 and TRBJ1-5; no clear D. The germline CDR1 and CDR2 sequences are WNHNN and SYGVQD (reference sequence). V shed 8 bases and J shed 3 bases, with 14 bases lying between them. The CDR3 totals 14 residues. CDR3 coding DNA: TGCGCCAGCCCTTCTCCCGGGGACAATCAGCCCCAGCATTTT. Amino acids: CASPSPGDNQPQHF.

CDR3 amino acids: CATSDPLDSNQPQHF. CDR3 DNA sequence: TGTGCCACCAGTGACCCTTTAGATAGCAATCAGCCCCAGCATTTT. The chain recombines TRBV24-1 with TRBJ1-5, with D unresolved. Trimming left V 4 bases short and J 0 bases short, with 9 bases between. CDR3 length: 15 amino acids. Germline V gives CDR1 KGHDR, CDR2 SFDVKD.

CDR3 sequence: CASSSSLDRDDYGYTF. The DNA of the CDR3 is TGCGCCAGCAGCTCATCATTGGACAGGGATGACTATGGCTACACCTTC. This chain uses TRBV5-1 with TRBJ1-2; 8 bases agree with TRBD1. The CDR3 extends over 16 amino acids. V shed 3 bases, J shed 3 bases, and the junction held 10 bases outside the gene matches. From germline, CDR1 is SGHRS and CDR2 YFSETQ. Variable domain in full (rest from reference TRBV5-1 and TRBJ1-2): KAGVTQTPRYLIKTRGQQVTLSCSPISGHRSVSWYQQTPGQGLQFLFEYFSETQRNKGNFPGRFSGRQFSNSRSEMNVSTLELGDSALYLCASSSSLDRDDYGYTFGSGTRLTVV.

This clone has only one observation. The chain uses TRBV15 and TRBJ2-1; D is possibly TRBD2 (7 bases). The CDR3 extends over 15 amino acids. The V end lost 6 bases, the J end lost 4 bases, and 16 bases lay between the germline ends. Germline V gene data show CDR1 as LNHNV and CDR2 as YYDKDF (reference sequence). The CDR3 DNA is TGTGCCACCAGAGGAAGCGGGACATCTTACAATGAGCAGTTCTTC. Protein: CATRGSGTSYNEQFF.

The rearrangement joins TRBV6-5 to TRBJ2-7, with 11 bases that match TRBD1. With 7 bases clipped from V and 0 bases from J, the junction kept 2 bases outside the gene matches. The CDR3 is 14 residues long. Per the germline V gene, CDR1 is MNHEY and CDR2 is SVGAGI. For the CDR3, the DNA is TGTGCCAGCACCGGGACAGGGGGCTCCTACGAGCAGTACTTC. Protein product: CASTGTGGSYEQYF.

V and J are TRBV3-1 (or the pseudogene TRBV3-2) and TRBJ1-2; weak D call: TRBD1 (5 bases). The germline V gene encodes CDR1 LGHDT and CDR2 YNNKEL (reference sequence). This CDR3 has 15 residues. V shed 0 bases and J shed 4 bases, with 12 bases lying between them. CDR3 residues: CASSQDGALGYGYTF. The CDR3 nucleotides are TGTGCCAGCAGCCAAGATGGGGCTTTGGGCTATGGCTACACCTTC.